The 15 T cell receptor beta chains in this list originate from one sample, sequenced in a study of T cells in Graves' hyperthyroidism and ophthalmopathy. RNA transcripts were the template for amplifying TCR beta CDR3 regions. The TCR CDR3 was amplified in a first-round RT-PCR using the HTBI primer set. One entry per CDR3 protein results from TCRdb running MiXCR on the multiplex PCR reads. Among a few hundred thousand distinct CDR3 sequences listed, about 25% were seen once. The sample taken for sequencing was blood. Source of these receptors: a man aged 45-60 years with Graves' hyperthyroidism.

This clonotype was recorded many times. The J gene is TRBJ1-2, the V gene TRBV7-2, with 10 positions matching TRBD1. The V segment lost 1 base and the J segment 6 bases; nucleotides outside the gene matches: 5. CDR1 SGHTA and CDR2 FQGNSA come from the germline V gene. The CDR3 runs to 15 residues. The CDR3, as DNA: TGTGCCAGCAGCTTAGATGGACAGGGGGGTAATGGCTACACCTTC. Translating gives CASSLDGQGGNGYTF.

The J gene is TRBJ2-1, the V gene TRBV6-1, with TRBD2 identical over 10 bases. From germline, CDR1 is MNHNS and CDR2 SASEGT. With 4 bases clipped from V and 4 bases from J, the junction kept 10 bases outside the gene matches. The CDR3 covers 17 residues. CDR3 region: CASSVLDWTSGYNEQFF. The CDR3 DNA is TGTGCCAGCAGTGTCCTGGATTGGACTAGCGGATACAATGAGCAGTTCTTC.

V usage is TRBV10-3 and J usage is TRBJ2-1; 7 bases agree with TRBD2. V lost 0 bases to trimming and J lost 5 bases; unmatched junction nucleotides: 13. The CDR3 has 18 residues. CDR1 and CDR2 (germline): ENHRY, SYGVKD. The DNA for the CDR3 is TGTGCCATCAGTGAGTCGGAGGTGAGAGCGGGAAGTGACAATGAGCAGTTCTTC. This sequence encodes CAISESEVRAGSDNEQFF.

The CDR3 DNA is TGCGCCAGCAGCACCAGACTAGCGGGAAACACCGGGGAGCTGTTTTTT. This codes for CASSTRLAGNTGELFF. The chain combines TRBV5-1 with TRBJ2-2, with 11 bases identical to TRBD2. CDR1 and CDR2 (germline): SGHRS, YFSETQ. V trimming: 4 bases; J trimming: 2 bases; junction bases outside the gene matches: 4. The CDR3 consists of 16 residues. The full variable domain, its missing parts supplied by reference TRBV5-1 and TRBJ2-2, is KAGVTQTPRYLIKTRGQQVTLSCSPISGHRSVSWYQQTPGQGLQFLFEYFSETQRNKGNFPGRFSGRQFSNSRSEMNVSTLELGDSALYLCASSTRLAGNTGELFFGEGSRLTVL.

This clonotype occurred once. The CDR3 sequence is CASSNTLGRTEAFF. The CDR3 DNA reads TGTGCCAGCAGCAATACGCTGGGGAGGACTGAAGCTTTCTTT. V gene TRBV7-9 combines with J gene TRBJ1-1; no clear D. Germline CDR1 is SEHNR and CDR2 is FQNEAQ (reference sequence). V lost 5 bases and J lost 5, with 15 bases in between. CDR3 length: 14 residues.

In this sample, this clonotype turned up a few times. The rearrangement links TRBV11-3 to TRBJ2-3, with 7 positions matching TRBD2. The CDR3 extends over 15 amino acids. V shed 5 bases and J 4 bases; nucleotides not matched to a gene: 9. The germline V gene encodes CDR1 SGHNT and CDR2 YENEEA. The CDR3 sequence: CASSPRTSMADTQYF. DNA for the CDR3: TGTGCCAGCAGCCCAAGGACTAGTATGGCAGATACGCAGTATTTT.

J is TRBJ2-7 and V is TRBV20-1, with 9 bases that match TRBD2. Germline CDR1 and CDR2: DFQATT and SNEGSKA (reference sequence). The V segment lost 1 base and the J segment 0 bases; nucleotides outside the gene matches: 16. The CDR3 length is 19 residues. CDR3 in amino acids: CSARGGAAGGRGSSYEQYF. The CDR3 DNA is TGCAGTGCTAGAGGGGGTGCAGCGGGGGGCAGGGGGAGCTCCTACGAGCAGTACTTC.

CDR3 in amino acids: CASGETGSEQYF. The CDR3 coding sequence is TGCGCCAGCGGGGAGACAGGGTCTGAGCAGTACTTC. The V gene is TRBV5-1, the J gene TRBJ2-1; 7 bases map to TRBD1. The DNA end is a closer match to TRBJ2-7, so the J assignment may be wrong. The CDR3 is made up of 12 amino acids. CDR1 SGHRS and CDR2 YFSETQ come from the germline V gene.

The chain couples TRBV7-3 to TRBJ2-1; the D is unclear. The CDR3 has 18 amino acids. Germline CDR1 SGHTA, CDR2 FQGTGA. With 2 bases removed from V and 0 bases from J, the gap between germline ends came to 17 bases. CDR3: CASSLLSPAAASYNEQFF. The CDR3 DNA is TGTGCCAGCAGCTTATTGTCCCCGGCGGCTGCCTCCTACAATGAGCAGTTCTTC.

The V call is TRBV12-3 or TRBV12-4, the J call TRBJ2-5; 9 positions agree with TRBD2. With V trimmed by 1 base and J by 5 bases, 8 bases remained unmatched. This CDR3 region has 16 residues. CDR3 DNA: TGTGCCAGCAGTTTAGAGGCTAGCGGGGCGGGGGAGACCCAGTACTTC. Protein: CASSLEASGAGETQYF.

This clonotype has a count of ten or more. The chain links TRBV27 to TRBJ2-1, with 7 positions matching TRBD2. V shed 5 bases and J 8 bases; nucleotides not matched to a gene: 9. The germline CDR1 and CDR2 sequences are MNHEY and SMNVEV (reference sequence). This CDR3 has 14 amino acids. CDR3 DNA sequence: TGTGCCAGCAGTAACTTACTAGCGATAGATGAGCAGTTCTTC. Encoded protein: CASSNLLAIDEQFF.

The chain recombines TRBV6-4 with TRBJ2-1; the match to TRBD2 covers 14 bases. Germline CDR1 reads MRHNA; CDR2 reads SNTAGT. The CDR3 has 16 residues. V shed 6 bases, J shed 8 bases, and the junction held 9 bases outside the gene matches. CDR3 DNA: TGTGCCAGCAGAGGCCCGGGGACTAGCGGGAGCCATGAGCAGTTCTTC. Translating gives CASRGPGTSGSHEQFF.

There are a few counts of this clonotype. The V gene is TRBV29-1, the J gene TRBJ2-1; TRBD2 agrees at 10 bases. The CDR3 extends over 13 amino acids. Germline lookup yields CDR1 SQVTM and CDR2 ANQGSEA. V dropped 7 bases and J dropped 10; count of bases not matched to a gene: 10. As DNA, the CDR3 is TGCAGCGACCACGTCTCGACTAGCGGGGAGCAGTTCTTC. It encodes CSDHVSTSGEQFF.

This clonotype has just one count. In DNA, the CDR3 is TGTGCCAGCAGTTCCTCCCCGGGGTCGGCCTACGAGCAGTACTTC. This gives the protein CASSSSPGSAYEQYF. The genes are TRBV27 and TRBJ2-7; possible D gene TRBD2, 5 bases. This CDR3 region has 15 residues. Trimming cost V 4 bases and J 2 bases, with 15 bases left between them. Germline V gene lookup returns CDR1 MNHEY and CDR2 SMNVEV (reference sequence).

This clonotype was seen a handful of times. The gene calls are TRBV12-3 or TRBV12-4 and TRBJ1-6; D call uncertain. V was trimmed by 1 base and J by 9 bases, leaving 4 bases between them. The CDR3 has 12 residues. In DNA, the CDR3 is TGTGCCAGCAGTTTAGGTCTTTCACCCCTCCACTTT. This translates into CASSLGLSPLHF.